A single sample is the source of the 21 T cell receptor beta chains below, sequenced in a study of blood T cell repertoires in COVID-19. Profiled with immunoSEQ multiplex PCR; TCRdb holds only in-frame clones, not every one. The table lists fewer than 90,000 clones, approximately 80% of them singletons, with roughly 21% in the top ten. Sequenced: peripheral blood. These receptors all come from a woman aged 80 or older with acute or convalescent COVID-19.

CDR3 amino acids: CASSIRLAGDNGELFF. CDR3 bases: TGTGCCAGCAGCATAAGACTAGCGGGAGATAACGGGGAGCTGTTTTTT. The V call is TRBV11-2, the J call TRBJ2-2; 12 bases match TRBD2. The CDR3 consists of 16 residues. Germline V gene sequence: CDR1 SGHAT, CDR2 FQNNGV. V lost 5 bases, J lost 7 bases, and 8 bases stayed unmatched.

J is TRBJ2-7 and V is TRBV6-1; 11 positions agree with TRBD2. CDR3 length equals 15 residues. Trimming at V came to 0 bases and at J to 7 bases, leaving 5 bases not matched to a gene. Germline loops: CDR1 MNHNS, CDR2 SASEGT. The CDR3 sequence: CASSEAGLAGAEQYF. The CDR3 DNA is TGTGCCAGCAGTGAAGCTGGACTAGCGGGCGCAGAGCAGTACTTC.

The chain is built from TRBV19 and TRBJ1-5, with D tentatively TRBD1 (5 bases). The CDR3 covers 16 residues. CDR1 is LNHDA and CDR2 is SQIVND in the germline V gene (reference sequence). The V end lost 3 bases, the J end lost 7 bases, and 19 bases lay between the germline ends. For the CDR3, the DNA is TGTGCCAGTAGTATGGGTTTTGTTGCAGGGTTACAGCCCCAGCATTTT. Translating gives CASSMGFVAGLQPQHF.

The CDR3 nucleotides are TGTGCCAGCAGTTTATTCGGGGGAGTACGTGAAAAACTGTTTTTT. It translates to CASSLFGGVREKLFF. This chain uses TRBV27 with TRBJ1-4, with a weak D call TRBD1 (5 bases). The CDR3 sequence is 15 residues long. Trimming cost V 1 base and J 7 bases, with 13 bases left between them. Germline CDR1 reads MNHEY; CDR2 reads SMNVEV (reference sequence).

This clone was counted a single time. The chain uses TRBV7-6 and TRBJ1-1; the D is unclear. The CDR3 spans 14 residues. Looked up from germline, CDR1 is SGHVS and CDR2 is FNYEAQ. Trimming took off 9 bases at V and 1 base at J, with 15 bases between the two ends. The CDR3 sequence: CASSVEVGNTEAFF. CDR3 nucleotides: TGTGCCAGTTCGGTAGAGGTAGGGAACACTGAAGCTTTCTTT. The whole variable domain, filled in from reference TRBV7-6 and TRBJ1-1, reads GAGVSQSPRYKVTKRGQDVALRCDPISGHVSLYWYRQALGQGPEFLTYFNYEAQQDKSGLPNDRFSAERPEGSISTLTIQRTEQRDSAMYRCASSVEVGNTEAFFGQGTRLTVV.

The chain links TRBV21-1 to TRBJ1-1; the table's D call of TRBD1 was not tested on the DNA. TRBV21-1 is a listed pseudogene. The CDR3 is 15 residues long. The CDR3 loop is CASSAPGQKNTEAFF. The CDR3 bases are TGTGCCAGCAGCGCACCGGGACAGAAGAACACTGAAGCTTTCTTT.

This chain uses TRBV5-1 with TRBJ1-4; 7 bases line up with TRBD1. Germline CDR1 and CDR2: SGHRS and YFSETQ. V lost 3 bases and J lost 0; bases outside the gene matches: 2. The CDR3 contains 15 residues. This CDR3 is CASSYGTATNEKLFF. The CDR3 bases are TGCGCCAGCAGCTACGGGACAGCAACTAATGAAAAACTGTTTTTT.

The chain combines TRBV5-1 with TRBJ2-1; the match to TRBD2 covers 14 bases. Trimming cost V 4 bases and J 0 bases; bases outside gene matches: 12. The length of the CDR3 is 20 residues. CDR1 and CDR2 (germline): SGHRS, YFSETQ. The CDR3 spells CASSPMTSGRAKRSYNEQFF. In DNA form, the CDR3 reads TGCGCCAGCAGCCCGATGACTAGCGGGAGGGCCAAGCGCTCCTACAATGAGCAGTTCTTC. Looking up the rest from reference TRBV5-1 and TRBJ2-1 gives the full variable domain: KAGVTQTPRYLIKTRGQQVTLSCSPISGHRSVSWYQQTPGQGLQFLFEYFSETQRNKGNFPGRFSGRQFSNSRSEMNVSTLELGDSALYLCASSPMTSGRAKRSYNEQFFGPGTRLTVL.

The chain couples TRBV7-9 to TRBJ2-7; possibly TRBD1 for D (5 bases). V lost 5 bases to trimming and J lost 5 bases, with 10 bases between them. Germline V lookup: CDR1 SEHNR, CDR2 FQNEAQ (reference sequence). The CDR3 is 12 residues long. Here the CDR3 reads CASSPRQNEQYF. The CDR3 coding sequence is TGTGCCAGCAGCCCACGACAGAACGAGCAGTACTTC.

The rearrangement links TRBV5-4 to TRBJ1-2; weak D call: TRBD1 (6 bases). CDR3 length: 17 residues. Trimming left V 4 bases short and J 0 bases short, with 19 bases between. The germline V gene encodes CDR1 SGHNT and CDR2 YYREEE (reference sequence). Written as DNA, the CDR3 is TGTGCCAGCAGCCTCTTAAAGAGGGACATCGCTAACTATGGCTACACCTTC. Protein product: CASSLLKRDIANYGYTF.

The chain links TRBV30 to TRBJ2-3, with D possibly matching TRBD2 (6 bases). Trimming left V 0 bases short and J 3 bases short, with 16 bases between. Per the germline V gene, CDR1 is GTSNPN and CDR2 is SVGIG (reference sequence). The CDR3 is 16 residues long. CDR3: CAWSVGLGGGTDTQYF. CDR3 DNA: TGTGCCTGGAGTGTTGGCCTGGGGGGTGGAACAGATACGCAGTATTTT.

This clone was detected only once. The V and J genes are TRBV5-1 and TRBJ2-1; D is possibly TRBD1 (6 bases). V lost 0 bases to trimming and J lost 5 bases, with 9 bases between them. The CDR3 runs 14 residues. Germline V gene sequence: CDR1 SGHRS, CDR2 YFSETQ. As DNA, the CDR3 is TGCGCCAGCAGCTTGGCCGGGGACAACAATGAGCAGTTCTTC. This codes for CASSLAGDNNEQFF. Using reference TRBV5-1 and TRBJ2-1 for the parts outside the CDR3, the full variable domain is KAGVTQTPRYLIKTRGQQVTLSCSPISGHRSVSWYQQTPGQGLQFLFEYFSETQRNKGNFPGRFSGRQFSNSRSEMNVSTLELGDSALYLCASSLAGDNNEQFFGPGTRLTVL.

This clone was picked up a small number of times. The rearrangement joins TRBV2 to TRBJ1-2, with D maybe TRBD1 (6 bases). The germline V gene has CDR1 SNHLY and CDR2 FYNNEI. There are 11 residues in the CDR3. V lost 4 bases and J lost 7, with 7 bases in between. CDR3 sequence: CASSAGVGYTF. The DNA of the CDR3 is TGTGCCAGCAGTGCAGGGGTTGGCTACACCTTC.

The rearrangement joins TRBV6-5 to TRBJ2-5; 10 bases line up with TRBD2. CDR3 length equals 15 residues. Looked up from germline, CDR1 is MNHEY and CDR2 is SVGAGI. V lost 5 bases and J lost 2; bases outside the gene matches: 5. In nucleotides, the CDR3 is TGTGCCAGCAGTCTAGCGGGGGCAGGTCAAGAGACCCAGTACTTC. Translation gives CASSLAGAGQETQYF.

The rearrangement uses TRBV12-5 and TRBJ2-3, with D perhaps TRBD2 (5 bases). The CDR3 runs 13 residues. Germline V gives CDR1 LGHNT, CDR2 FRNRAP. V dropped 3 bases and J dropped 5 bases, with 9 bases sitting between them. The CDR3 reads CASGFEGGDTQYF. The CDR3 nucleotides are TGTGCTAGTGGTTTCGAGGGTGGAGATACGCAGTATTTT.

The chain couples TRBV9 to TRBJ1-2; 7 bases fit TRBD1. With 4 bases clipped from V and 6 bases from J, the junction kept 12 bases outside the gene matches. Germline lookup yields CDR1 SGDLS and CDR2 YYNGEE. This CDR3 spans 15 amino acids. The CDR3: CASSLQGRVGDGYTF. The CDR3 coding sequence is TGTGCCAGCAGCCTACAGGGGCGAGTGGGGGATGGCTACACCTTC.

This clone has only one observation. The chain has TRBV5-4 and TRBJ2-1; 10 bases fit TRBD2. The germline gives CDR1 SGHNT, CDR2 YYREEE (reference sequence). Trimming took 4 bases from V and 7 from J; bases not matched to a gene: 11. This CDR3 comprises 16 residues. In DNA, the CDR3 is TGTGCCAGCAGCCCCGGGGGGACTAGCGAGATTAATGAGCAGTTCTTC. Its protein is CASSPGGTSEINEQFF.

This clone was counted a few times. This chain connects TRBV7-9 to TRBJ1-5; 7 nucleotides align to TRBD1. Germline CDR1 reads SEHNR; CDR2 reads FQNEAQ (reference sequence). This CDR3 has 13 residues. Trimming took 4 bases from V and 8 from J; bases not matched to a gene: 5. The CDR3 nucleotides are TGTGCCAGCAGCTCGCGTCAGGGGGAGCCCCAGCATTTT. Its protein is CASSSRQGEPQHF.

The rearrangement uses TRBV3-1 (or the pseudogene TRBV3-2) and TRBJ2-1; D remains ambiguous. Germline V gene sequence: CDR1 LGHDT, CDR2 YNNKEL (reference sequence). Trimming pared 1 base from V and 7 bases from J, leaving 11 bases between. CDR3 length: 14 residues. CDR3 protein: CASSQVYPGNEQFF. The CDR3 region has the DNA TGTGCCAGCAGCCAAGTCTACCCCGGGAATGAGCAGTTCTTC.

This clone was seen just once. The rearrangement links TRBV19 to TRBJ2-5; a possible D gene is TRBD2 (6 bases). The germline gives CDR1 LNHDA, CDR2 SQIVND (reference sequence). Trimming removed 5 bases at V and 7 bases at J, with 14 bases between. The CDR3 contains 13 residues. The DNA for the CDR3 is TGTGCCAGTAGTCTTAGCGGTGGGGGGACCCAGTACTTC. Its protein is CASSLSGGGTQYF.

The chain joins TRBV12-5 to TRBJ2-1; TRBD2 might be the D (5 bases). From germline, CDR1 is LGHNT and CDR2 FRNRAP. The CDR3 extends over 11 amino acids. The V gene lost 2 bases and the J gene lost 12 bases, with 8 bases spanning the gap. CDR3 sequence reads: CASGLNAGQFF. DNA of the CDR3: TGTGCTAGTGGTTTGAACGCGGGGCAGTTCTTC.